These T cell receptor beta chains were read from a single sample in a study of blood T cells in healthy people across ages. TCRdb redid the calling of the 5' RACE reads with MiXCR, one entry per CDR3 protein. Here the sample spans 1.5 million to 2 million distinct CDR3 sequences, 49% being singletons. Sequenced input: blood. These receptors were obtained from a woman between 40 and 55 years old in good health. Both conserved end residues are part of each CDR3. Each record gives: J gene, V gene, D gene, clone size, CDR3 protein, CDR3 DNA. D genes are given only for firm matches. A row's size may be missing; if present it is once, few, many or a size class.

TRBJ1-4	TRBV6-5	TRBD1	NA	CASTHGTGIGEKLFF	TGTGCCAGCACCCACGGGACAGGGATTGGGGAAAAACTGTTTTTT
TRBJ2-1	TRBV20-1	TRBD2	once	CSALTPGGPGNEQFF	TGCAGTGCTCTTACCCCGGGGGGGCCGGGCAATGAGCAGTTCTTC
TRBJ2-1	TRBV12-3/TRBV12-4	TRBD1	NA	CASNQGAAEQFF	TGTGCCAGCAATCAGGGGGCTGCTGAGCAGTTCTTC
TRBJ2-7	TRBV27	NA	NA	CASRPRGIYEQYF	TGTGCCAGCAGGCCCAGAGGGATTTACGAGCAGTACTTC
TRBJ2-2	TRBV4-3	NA	NA	CASSQDGFNTGELFF	TGCGCCAGCAGCCAAGATGGTTTCAACACCGGGGAGCTGTTTTTT
TRBJ2-5	TRBV20-1	TRBD2	NA	CSARPGGGQTQYF	TGCAGTGCTAGACCTGGGGGGGGTCAGACCCAGTACTTC
TRBJ2-7	TRBV12-3/TRBV12-4	TRBD1	NA	CASSVRGQSVEQYF	TGTGCCAGCAGTGTTAGGGGACAGAGTGTCGAGCAGTACTTC
TRBJ1-5	TRBV6-6	TRBD1	NA	CASRGQGTQPQHF	TGTGCCAGCAGAGGACAGGGGACTCAGCCCCAGCATTTT
TRBJ2-1	TRBV4-1	NA	NA	CASSQAVQVGEQFF	TGCGCCAGCAGCCAAGCCGTCCAAGTGGGGGAGCAGTTCTTC
TRBJ1-2	TRBV6-1	NA	NA	CASSESTDRRLRGYTF	TGTGCCAGCAGTGAATCGACTGACAGGCGTCTTCGAGGCTACACCTTC
TRBJ2-3	TRBV7-2	NA	few	CASSPGAPGPQYF	TGTGCCAGCAGCCCAGGGGCCCCAGGCCCGCAGTATTTT
TRBJ1-1	TRBV5-1	NA	NA	CASSLGGTGQGTEAFF	TGCGCCAGCAGCTTGGGGGGAACAGGGCAGGGGACTGAAGCTTTCTTT
TRBJ1-5	TRBV28	NA	NA	CASIPTLGGGGNQPQHF	TGTGCCAGCATCCCCACACTGGGCGGGGGTGGCAATCAGCCCCAGCATTTT
TRBJ1-2	TRBV27	NA	NA	CASSLGARGGDGYTF	TGTGCCAGCAGTTTGGGTGCCAGGGGTGGGGATGGCTACACCTTC
TRBJ2-1	TRBV12-3/TRBV12-4	NA	few	CASSPHFSGGQFF	TGTGCCAGCAGCCCTCATTTTTCCGGTGGGCAGTTCTTC
TRBJ1-1	TRBV5-1	TRBD1	NA	CASSLSRDRVGLNTEAFF	TGCGCCAGCAGCTTGTCCCGGGACAGGGTTGGGCTGAACACTGAAGCTTTCTTT
TRBJ1-6	TRBV27	TRBD1	NA	CASSQRQGLLNSPLHF	TGTGCCAGCAGCCAAAGACAGGGTCTACTAAATTCACCCCTCCACTTT
TRBJ2-3	TRBV7-2	NA	NA	CASSHGGGTDTQYF	TGTGCCAGCAGCCACGGGGGAGGCACAGATACGCAGTATTTT
TRBJ2-1	TRBV7-3	NA	NA	CASSLLPNNEQFF	TGTGCCAGCAGCTTATTACCGAACAATGAGCAGTTCTTC
TRBJ2-7	TRBV4-3	NA	NA	CASSQEEVTRLYEQYF	TGCGCCAGCAGCCAAGAAGAGGTTACCAGACTCTACGAGCAGTACTTC
TRBJ1-2	TRBV2	NA	few	CASSEGRVGYGYTF	TGTGCCAGCAGTGAAGGAAGGGTCGGGTATGGCTACACCTTC
TRBJ1-2	TRBV28	NA	NA	CASSLKGRFYGYTF	TGTGCCAGCAGTTTAAAGGGAAGGTTCTATGGCTACACCTTC
TRBJ2-7	TRBV21-1	NA	few	CASSAAGHSYEQYF	TGTGCCAGCAGCGCAGCGGGACACTCCTACGAGCAGTACTTC
TRBJ2-3	TRBV6-5	TRBD2	NA	CASSYLRGGGGTDTQYF	TGTGCCAGCAGTTACTTGCGTGGCGGGGGGGGCACAGATACGCAGTATTTT
TRBJ2-5	TRBV7-9	TRBD2	NA	CASSSKRGQETQYF	TGTGCCAGCAGCTCCAAGCGGGGCCAAGAGACCCAGTACTTC
TRBJ2-1	TRBV7-2	NA	NA	CASSLDGGNYNEQFF	TGTGCCAGCAGCTTAGACGGCGGGAACTACAATGAGCAGTTCTTC
TRBJ2-7	TRBV16	NA	NA	CASSQSGASDEQYF	TGTGCCAGCAGCCAATCGGGGGCTTCCGACGAGCAGTACTTC